The 23 T cell receptor beta chains reported below all come from one sample, sequenced in a study of post-analysis software for immune sequencing data. Notes on the study in general: In patients, TRBV5-6, TRBV5-1 and TRBV20-1 belonged to several TRBV segments found more frequently than in controls.

Their target antigens are unknown. The TCR beta cDNA libraries contained unique molecular identifiers. TCRdb fed the PCR reads into MiXCR, producing one record per CDR3 protein. Of roughly 410,000 distinct CDR3 sequences listed, approximately 33% were seen once; the top ten hold roughly 13%. Sample: blood. The receptors here all came from a girl under 18 with multiple sclerosis.

The V gene is TRBV20-1, the J gene TRBJ1-1; D gene unclear. Between the trimmed V and J ends, which lost 6 bases and 10 bases, there was a span of 15 bases. This CDR3 has 11 residues. Germline lookup yields CDR1 DFQATT and CDR2 SNEGSKA (reference sequence). CDR3 loop: CSAGGRVGAFF. As DNA, the CDR3 is TGCAGTGCCGGAGGTCGTGTAGGAGCTTTCTTT.

This clonotype was counted many times. This chain uses TRBV6-5 with TRBJ2-7, with 8 bases matching TRBD2. This CDR3 contains 15 residues. The junction had 5 bases not matched to a gene; V was cut back by 4 bases and J by 0 bases. Per germline, CDR1 MNHEY and CDR2 SVGAGI. The CDR3 bases are TGTGCCAGCAGTTTACGGGGGGGAGGCTCCTACGAGCAGTACTTC. Its translation is CASSLRGGGSYEQYF.

The chain joins TRBV14 to TRBJ2-7, with D possibly being TRBD2 (5 bases). V lost 3 bases, J lost 3 bases, and 15 bases lay in between. The germline V gene has CDR1 SGHDN and CDR2 FVKESK. The CDR3 sequence is 15 residues long. CDR3 bases: TGTGCCAGCAGCCACGGATCGGGGAGCTACTACGAGCAGTACTTC. This codes for CASSHGSGSYYEQYF. The variable domain in full, completed from reference TRBV14 and TRBJ2-7, reads EAGVTQFPSHSVIEKGQTVTLRCDPISGHDNLYWYRRVMGKEIKFLLHFVKESKQDESGMPNNRFLAERTGGTYSTLKVQPAELEDSGVYFCASSHGSGSYYEQYFGPGTRLTVT.

The gene calls are TRBV7-9 and TRBJ1-2, with TRBD1 matching 11 bases. The CDR3 covers 14 residues. V lost 5 bases and J lost 6; bases outside the gene matches: 5. The germline V gene has CDR1 SEHNR and CDR2 FQNEAQ (reference sequence). The CDR3 spells CASSTRDRGDGYTF. The CDR3 DNA follows: TGTGCCAGCAGCACCCGGGACAGGGGGGATGGCTACACCTTC.

The V and J genes are TRBV5-6 and TRBJ2-7, with no clear D. Germline V gene data show CDR1 as SGHDT and CDR2 as YYEEEE. This CDR3 region has 14 residues. V was shortened by 3 bases and J by 3 bases, with 13 bases between the two germline ends. In DNA, the CDR3 is TGTGCCAGCAGCTCCTTGCCGAGGTACTACGAGCAGTACTTC. The encoded protein is CASSSLPRYYEQYF.

Comment on this clonotype: A junction end diverges from the germline sequence, so it may reflect a read error. The gene calls are TRBV20-1 and TRBJ2-5; D ambiguous. This CDR3 is 15 amino acids long. Germline V CDR1 and CDR2: DFQATT, SNEGSKA (reference sequence). For the CDR3, the DNA is TGCAGTGCTGGAGAGCGTGGGGAAGGGCCAGAGACCCAGTACTTC. Its protein is CSAGERGEGPETQYF.

A few counts support this clonotype. The chain uses TRBV20-1 and TRBJ1-5, with D unclear. Trimming took off 4 bases at V and 1 base at J, with 8 bases between the two ends. CDR3 length equals 13 residues. Germline V CDR1 and CDR2: DFQATT, SNEGSKA (reference sequence). Here the CDR3 reads CSATGKSNQPQHF. The DNA of the CDR3 is TGCAGTGCTACCGGGAAGAGCAATCAGCCCCAGCATTTT.

This clonotype was picked up a small number of times. This chain connects TRBV6-5 to TRBJ2-1; 9 nucleotides line up with TRBD2. Germline CDR1 is MNHEY and CDR2 is SVGAGI. V lost 6 bases to trimming and J lost 5 bases; unmatched junction nucleotides: 8. The CDR3 runs 15 residues. In nucleotides, the CDR3 is TGTGCCAGCAGGAGCGGGGGGCCAACGAACAATGAGCAGTTCTTC. This encodes CASRSGGPTNNEQFF.

This clonotype was detected only a few times. The DNA of the CDR3 is TGTGCCAGCAGCCTTGACAGGGGGCTCAACGAGCAGTACTTC. This sequence encodes CASSLDRGLNEQYF. This chain uses TRBV7-9 with TRBJ2-7; 10 nucleotides align to TRBD1. Germline trimming cut 5 bases from V and 5 bases from J; bases unmatched to any gene: 6. The CDR3 length is 14 residues. Germline V gene lookup returns CDR1 SEHNR and CDR2 FQNEAQ (reference sequence).

The sample holds many counts of this clonotype. The chain employs TRBV7-2 and TRBJ2-1; 7 bases line up with TRBD2. V was pared by 4 bases and J by 3 bases, with 3 bases of the junction left unmatched. The germline CDR1 and CDR2 sequences are SGHTA and FQGNSA. CDR3 size: 14 residues. CDR3 sequence reads: CASSYGEGYNEQFF. CDR3 DNA sequence: TGTGCCAGCAGCTATGGGGAGGGCTACAATGAGCAGTTCTTC.

In this sample, this clonotype turned up a few times. The rearrangement uses TRBV12-3 or TRBV12-4 and TRBJ1-5; D uncertain. Trimming left V 3 bases short and J 3 bases short, with 9 bases between. CDR3 length equals 14 residues. The CDR3 loop reads CASSLGGINQPQHF. CDR3 sequence (DNA): TGTGCCAGCAGTTTGGGAGGGATCAATCAGCCCCAGCATTTT.

This clonotype appeared a few times. The chain has TRBV12-3 or TRBV12-4 and TRBJ1-5; D is unclear. Deletions cut 6 bases from V and 5 bases from J, with 8 bases between. The CDR3 sequence is 12 residues long. CDR3 in DNA: TGTGCCAGCAGCCAAGCCTATCAGCCCCAGCATTTT. It codes for CASSQAYQPQHF.

Here the CDR3 DNA reads TGTGCCAGCTATCCTGGTCGTCGGGTCGCGGTACGGGAAAAACTGTTTTTT. Protein product: CASYPGRRVAVREKLFF. This sequence joins TRBV28 and TRBJ1-4, with unresolved D. Germline V gives CDR1 MDHEN, CDR2 SYDVKM. V dropped 8 bases and J dropped 8 bases, with 27 bases sitting between them. The CDR3 covers 17 residues.

V and J are TRBV5-6 and TRBJ2-7, with TRBD2 identical over 14 bases. Trimming took 9 bases from V and 0 from J; bases not matched to a gene: 2. This CDR3 spans 14 amino acids. CDR1 and CDR2 from the germline V gene are SGHDT and YYEEEE. Written as DNA, the CDR3 is TGTGCCACTGGACTAGCGGGAGGCTCCTACGAGCAGTACTTC. As protein: CATGLAGGSYEQYF.

This rearrangement joins TRBV2 to TRBJ2-5; 10 bases agree with TRBD1. Losses at the gene ends were 6 bases for V and 1 base for J; bases not matched to a gene: 5. The CDR3 covers 15 residues. Per the germline V gene, CDR1 is SNHLY and CDR2 is FYNNEI. The CDR3 region is CASRKGQGPQETQYF. CDR3 DNA: TGTGCCAGCAGGAAGGGACAGGGGCCCCAAGAGACCCAGTACTTC.

The rearrangement links TRBV4-1 to TRBJ2-5; 8 bases are a match to TRBD2. This CDR3 is 19 amino acids long. V shed 0 bases and J 2 bases; nucleotides not matched to a gene: 14. The germline V gene has CDR1 MGHRA and CDR2 YSYEKL. In nucleotides, the CDR3 is TGCGCCAGCAGCCAAGATAGGGTGCGGGGGGCCCACCTTCAAGAGACCCAGTACTTC. It translates to CASSQDRVRGAHLQETQYF.

This chain joins TRBV7-2 and TRBJ1-2; D is uncertain. The germline V gene encodes CDR1 SGHTA and CDR2 FQGNSA. The CDR3 contains 12 residues. Between the trimmed V and J ends, which lost 5 bases and 5 bases, there was a span of 9 bases. CDR3 sequence: CASSPGEYGYTF. Written as DNA, the CDR3 is TGTGCCAGCAGCCCCGGGGAGTATGGCTACACCTTC.

This chain links TRBV20-1 with TRBJ2-3, with 8 bases fitting TRBD1. CDR3 size: 16 residues. Germline V gene lookup returns CDR1 DFQATT and CDR2 SNEGSKA (reference sequence). Unmatched junction bases numbered 8, after V lost 3 bases and J lost 0 bases. The CDR3 bases are TGCAGTGCTAGTGATTCCCGACAGGGGAGCACAGATACGCAGTATTTT. The encoded protein is CSASDSRQGSTDTQYF.

The chain is built from TRBV15 and TRBJ2-4, with a tentative D call TRBD2 (6 bases). Trimming left V 7 bases short and J 0 bases short, with 13 bases between. Germline V lookup: CDR1 LNHNV, CDR2 YYDKDF (reference sequence). The CDR3 length is 15 residues. CDR3 sequence: CATTQWGLAKNIQYF. DNA for the CDR3: TGTGCCACCACTCAGTGGGGACTAGCCAAAAACATTCAGTACTTC.

This clonotype was counted between two and nine times. This chain links TRBV12-3 or TRBV12-4 with TRBJ2-5, with a possible D match to TRBD2 (6 bases). V was pared by 6 bases and J by 4 bases, with 12 bases between. The CDR3 is made up of 13 amino acids. The CDR3 nucleotides read TGTGCCAGCAGACCTAGCGATCGAGAGACCCAGTACTTC. Translation: CASRPSDRETQYF.

This clonotype was seen only once. The chain employs TRBV21-1 and TRBJ2-1. TRBV21-1 is listed as a pseudogene. The CDR3 loop spans 16 amino acids. CDR3 in amino acids: CASSKGCVRSYNEQFF. The CDR3 nucleotides are TGTGCCAGCAGCAAAGGTTGCGTACGCTCCTACAATGAGCAGTTCTTC.

Only a few counts were recorded for this clonotype. The chain links TRBV12-5 to TRBJ1-1, with D hard to call. The CDR3 has 14 residues. Germline V CDR1 and CDR2: LGHNT, FRNRAP. The germline V and J ends were trimmed by 6 bases and 1 base, with 12 bases remaining between them. The CDR3 here is CASGRAEPNTEAFF. For the CDR3, the DNA is TGTGCTAGTGGCCGCGCCGAACCGAACACTGAAGCTTTCTTT.

Only one count was recorded for this clonotype. Its ends do not fully match the called genes, so a read error is possible. This chain links TRBV7-2 with TRBJ2-7; D not certain. CDR3 length: 14 amino acids. Germline CDR1 is SGHTA and CDR2 is FQGNSA. The CDR3 loop is CASSLSGRNYERYF. DNA for the CDR3: TGTGCCAGCAGCTTATCAGGCCGTAACTACGAGCGGTACTTC.